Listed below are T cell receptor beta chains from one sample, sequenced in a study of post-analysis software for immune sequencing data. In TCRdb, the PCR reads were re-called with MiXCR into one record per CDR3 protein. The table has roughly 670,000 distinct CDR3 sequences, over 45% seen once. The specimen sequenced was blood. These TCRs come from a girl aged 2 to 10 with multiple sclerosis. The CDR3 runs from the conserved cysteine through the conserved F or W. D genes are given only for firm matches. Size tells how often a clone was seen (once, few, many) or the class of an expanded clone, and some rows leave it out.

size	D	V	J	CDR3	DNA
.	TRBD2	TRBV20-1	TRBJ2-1	CSSGRPSNEQFF	TGTAGTAGCGGGAGGCCAAGCAATGAGCAGTTCTTC
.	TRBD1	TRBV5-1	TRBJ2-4	CASSEGTGVAKNIQYF	TGCGCCAGCAGCGAAGGGACAGGGGTAGCCAAAAACATTCAGTACTTC
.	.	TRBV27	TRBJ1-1	CASSSPQGGTEAFF	TGTGCCAGTAGTTCCCCTCAGGGTGGCACTGAAGCTTTCTTT
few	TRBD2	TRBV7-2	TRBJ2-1	CASSSGGRASYNEQFF	TGTGCCAGCAGCTCGGGGGGGCGGGCCTCCTACAATGAGCAGTTCTTC
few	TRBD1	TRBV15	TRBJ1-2	CATSRDRGGPFGYTF	TGTGCCACCAGCAGAGATCGAGGGGGCCCGTTTGGCTACACCTTC
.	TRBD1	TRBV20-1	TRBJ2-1	CSASGTGPYNEQFF	TGCAGTGCTTCCGGGACAGGACCCTACAATGAGCAGTTCTTC
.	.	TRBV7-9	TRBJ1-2	CASSQAAVYGYTF	TGTGCCAGCAGCCAGGCTGCAGTTTATGGCTACACCTTC
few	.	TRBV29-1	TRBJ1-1	CSCWGPAGGNTEAFF	TGCAGCTGTTGGGGGCCGGCCGGGGGAAACACTGAAGCTTTCTTT
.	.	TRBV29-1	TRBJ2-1	CSVEDLSLGPYNEQFF	TGCAGCGTTGAAGATCTCTCCCTTGGCCCCTACAATGAGCAGTTCTTC
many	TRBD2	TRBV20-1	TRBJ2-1	CSATAGGPNEQFF	TGCAGTGCTACCGCGGGAGGGCCCAATGAGCAGTTCTTC
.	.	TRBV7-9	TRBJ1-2	CASSLAGAANYGYTF	TGTGCCAGCAGCTTAGCAGGAGCTGCTAACTATGGCTACACCTTC
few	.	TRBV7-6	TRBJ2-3	CASSLIGFGDTDTQYF	TGTGCCAGCAGCTTAATAGGGTTTGGCGACACAGATACGCAGTATTTT
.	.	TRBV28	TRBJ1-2	CASSASAYGYTF	TGTGCCAGCAGCGCGTCCGCGTATGGCTACACCTTC
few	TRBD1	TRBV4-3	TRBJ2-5	CASSPGGGQRETQYF	TGCGCCAGCAGCCCAGGGGGTGGACAGCGGGAGACCCAGTACTTC
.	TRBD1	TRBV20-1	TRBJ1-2	CSARRRTGVEYDYGYTF	TGCAGTGCTAGAAGGAGGACAGGGGTTGAATACGACTATGGCTACACCTTC
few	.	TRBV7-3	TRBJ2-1	CASSSGQNNEQFF	TGTGCCAGCAGCTCGGGACAAAACAATGAGCAGTTCTTC
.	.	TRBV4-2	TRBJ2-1	CASSVRGPRGDEQFF	TGTGCCAGCAGCGTACGGGGGCCCCGGGGCGATGAGCAGTTCTTC
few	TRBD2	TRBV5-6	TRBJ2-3	CASSLALAGDTQYF	TGTGCCAGCAGCTTGGCCCTAGCGGGAGATACGCAGTATTTT
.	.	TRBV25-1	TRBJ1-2	CASSEAGGYTF	TGTGCCAGCAGTGAGGCAGGCGGCTACACCTTC
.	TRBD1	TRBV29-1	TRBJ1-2	CSVWTGVYGYTF	TGCAGCGTATGGACAGGGGTCTATGGCTACACCTTC
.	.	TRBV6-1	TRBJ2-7	CASTLGPSPVGQYF	TGTGCCAGCACCCTGGGACCCTCCCCGGTAGGGCAGTACTTC
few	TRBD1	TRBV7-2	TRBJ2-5	CASSTGQGINGETQYF	TGTGCCAGCAGCACGGGACAGGGGATAAACGGAGAGACCCAGTACTTC
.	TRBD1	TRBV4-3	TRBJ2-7	CASSHSRPSGTDLSYEQYF	TGCGCCAGCAGCCATTCTAGACCATCCGGGACAGACCTCTCCTACGAGCAGTACTTC
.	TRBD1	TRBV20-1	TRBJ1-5	CSALPGTVNQPQHF	TGCAGTGCCCTCCCCGGGACAGTCAATCAGCCCCAGCATTTT
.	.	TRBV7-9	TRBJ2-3	CASSGASGTDTQYF	TGTGCCAGCAGCGGGGCTAGCGGCACAGATACGCAGTATTTT
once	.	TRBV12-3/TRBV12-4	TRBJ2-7	CASSLSGGESSCEQYF	TGTGCCAGCAGTTTATCAGGGGGGGAATCCTCCTGCGAGCAGTACTTC
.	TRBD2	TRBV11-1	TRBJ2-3	CASSLAKLAETDTQYF	TGTGCCAGCAGCTTAGCGAAACTAGCGGAGACAGATACGCAGTATTTT
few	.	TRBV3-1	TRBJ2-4	CASSQGEGSRGNIQYF	TGTGCCAGCAGCCAAGGCGAAGGCTCGAGGGGCAACATTCAGTACTTC
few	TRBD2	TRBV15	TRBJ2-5	CATSRDGVAGFQETQYF	TGTGCCACCAGCAGAGATGGGGTAGCGGGGTTCCAAGAGACCCAGTACTTC
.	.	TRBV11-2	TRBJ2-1	CASIRTGDSYNEQFF	TGTGCCAGCATCCGTACCGGGGACTCCTACAATGAGCAGTTCTTC
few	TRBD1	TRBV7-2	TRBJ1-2	CASSLGATGSSGYTF	TGTGCCAGCAGCTTAGGGGCGACAGGGTCGAGCGGCTACACCTTC
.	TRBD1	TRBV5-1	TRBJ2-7	CASSLGQGSTEQYF	TGCGCCAGCAGCCTGGGACAGGGATCTACCGAGCAGTACTTC
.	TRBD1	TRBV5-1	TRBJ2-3	CASSLVQGAVTNTQYF	TGCGCCAGCAGCTTGGTTCAGGGGGCGGTGACCAATACGCAGTATTTT
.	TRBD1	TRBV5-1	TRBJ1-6	CASSWTGVNSPLHF	TGCGCCAGCAGCTGGACAGGGGTAAATTCACCCCTCCACTTT
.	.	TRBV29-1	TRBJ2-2	CSVAEGFGANTGELFF	TGCAGCGTCGCCGAAGGGTTCGGGGCAAACACCGGGGAGCTGTTTTTT
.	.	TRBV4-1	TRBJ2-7	CASSQVRGFTYEQYF	TGCGCCAGCAGCCAAGTCCGAGGGTTCACCTACGAGCAGTACTTC
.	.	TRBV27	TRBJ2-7	CAAASLSSYEQYF	TGTGCCGCGGCGAGCCTGAGCTCCTACGAGCAGTACTTC
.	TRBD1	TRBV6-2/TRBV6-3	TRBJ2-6	CASSYDRAPGANVLTF	TGTGCCAGCAGTTACGACAGGGCCCCTGGGGCCAACGTCCTGACTTTC
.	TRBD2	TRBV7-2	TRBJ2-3	CASSWGTSGNTDTQYF	TGTGCCAGCAGCTGGGGGACTAGCGGGAACACAGATACGCAGTATTTT
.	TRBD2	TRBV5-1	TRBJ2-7	CASSFGRERKYEQYF	TGCGCCAGCAGCTTCGGGAGGGAACGAAAGTACGAGCAGTACTTC
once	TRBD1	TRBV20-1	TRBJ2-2	CSAKTGDTGELFF	TGCAGTGCTAAAACAGGGGACACCGGGGAGCTGTTTTTT
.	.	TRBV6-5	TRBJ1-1	CASSPYSGTITEAFF	TGTGCCAGCAGTCCATATTCCGGGACCATCACTGAAGCTTTCTTT
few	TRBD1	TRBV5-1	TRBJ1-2	CASSPSGQGPYGYTF	TGCGCCAGCAGCCCATCGGGACAGGGGCCCTATGGCTACACCTTC
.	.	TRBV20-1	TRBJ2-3	CSARAASTDTQYF	TGCAGTGCTAGAGCGGCCAGCACAGATACGCAGTATTTT
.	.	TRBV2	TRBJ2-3	CASSEGLDTQYF	TGTGCCAGCAGTGAGGGACTAGATACGCAGTATTTT
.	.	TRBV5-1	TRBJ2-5	CASLMTRPKETQYF	TGCGCCAGCTTAATGACACGGCCTAAAGAGACCCAGTACTTC